This T cell receptor beta chain was recovered during a study of CD8 T cells in ankylosing spondylitis. TCRdb processed the 5' RACE reads anew with MiXCR; each CDR3 protein has one entry. The sample has tens of thousands of distinct CDR3 sequences; 7.2% are singletons. V was pared by 0 bases and J by 5 bases, with 8 bases of the junction left unmatched. The CDR3 totals 15 residues. CDR1 is DFQATT, CDR2 SNEGSKA, per germline (reference sequence). This clonotype showed up many times. V usage is TRBV20-1 and J usage is TRBJ2-5; 8 bases align to TRBD2. The TCR sequence derives from a male donor with ankylosing spondylitis or in good health (not recorded which). The sequencing sample was made of blood, either unsorted or a sorted T cell fraction (not recorded which). The DNA of the CDR3 is TGCAGTGCTAGAGAGATTCGGGAGGGGTGGGAGACCCAGTACTTC. Protein product: CSAREIREGWETQYF.